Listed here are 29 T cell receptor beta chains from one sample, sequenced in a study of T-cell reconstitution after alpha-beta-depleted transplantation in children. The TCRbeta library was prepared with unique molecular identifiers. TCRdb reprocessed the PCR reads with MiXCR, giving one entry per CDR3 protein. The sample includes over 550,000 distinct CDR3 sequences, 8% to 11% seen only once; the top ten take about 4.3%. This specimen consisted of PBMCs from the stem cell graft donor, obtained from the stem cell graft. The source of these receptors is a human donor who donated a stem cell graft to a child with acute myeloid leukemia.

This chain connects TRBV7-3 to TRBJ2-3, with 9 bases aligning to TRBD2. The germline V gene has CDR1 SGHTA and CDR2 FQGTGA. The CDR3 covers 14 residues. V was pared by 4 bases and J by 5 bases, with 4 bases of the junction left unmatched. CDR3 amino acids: CASSSLAGRDTQYF. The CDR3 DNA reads TGTGCCAGCAGCTCTCTAGCGGGAAGAGATACGCAGTATTTT.

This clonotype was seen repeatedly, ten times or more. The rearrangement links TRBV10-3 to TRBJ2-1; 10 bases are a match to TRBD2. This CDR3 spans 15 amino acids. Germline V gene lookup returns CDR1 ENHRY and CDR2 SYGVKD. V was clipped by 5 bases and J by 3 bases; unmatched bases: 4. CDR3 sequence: CAISSGTSDYNEQFF. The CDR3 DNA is TGTGCCATCAGTTCCGGGACTAGCGACTACAATGAGCAGTTCTTC.

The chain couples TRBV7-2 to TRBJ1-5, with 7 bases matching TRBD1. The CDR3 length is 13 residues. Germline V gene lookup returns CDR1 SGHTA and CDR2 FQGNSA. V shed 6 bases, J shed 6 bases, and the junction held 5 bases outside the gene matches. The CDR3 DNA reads TGTGCCAGCAGTCAACAGGGGAGTCAGCCCCAGCATTTT. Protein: CASSQQGSQPQHF. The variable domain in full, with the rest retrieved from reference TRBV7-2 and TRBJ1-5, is GAGVSQSPSNKVTEKGKDVELRCDPISGHTALYWYRQSLGQGLEFLIYFQGNSAPDKSGLPSDRFSAERTGGSVSTLTIQRTQQEDSAVYLCASSQQGSQPQHFGDGTRLSIL.

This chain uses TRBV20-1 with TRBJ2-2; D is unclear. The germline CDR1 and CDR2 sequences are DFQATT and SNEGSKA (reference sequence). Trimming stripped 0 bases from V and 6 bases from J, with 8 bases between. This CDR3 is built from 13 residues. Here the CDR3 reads CSARDRTSGELFF. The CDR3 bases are TGCAGTGCTAGAGATAGAACCTCCGGGGAGCTGTTTTTT.

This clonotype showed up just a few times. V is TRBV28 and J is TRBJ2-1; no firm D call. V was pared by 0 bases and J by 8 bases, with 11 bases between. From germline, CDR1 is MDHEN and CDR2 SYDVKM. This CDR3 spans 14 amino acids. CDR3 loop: CASSLWGMLDEQFF. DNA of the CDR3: TGTGCCAGCAGTTTATGGGGTATGTTAGATGAGCAGTTCTTC.

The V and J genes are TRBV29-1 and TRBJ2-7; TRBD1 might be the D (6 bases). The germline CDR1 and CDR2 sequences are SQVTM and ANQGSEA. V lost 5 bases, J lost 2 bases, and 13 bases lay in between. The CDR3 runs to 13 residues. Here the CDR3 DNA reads TGCAGCGTTCAAAACAGGGATACCTACGAGCAGTACTTC. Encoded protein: CSVQNRDTYEQYF.

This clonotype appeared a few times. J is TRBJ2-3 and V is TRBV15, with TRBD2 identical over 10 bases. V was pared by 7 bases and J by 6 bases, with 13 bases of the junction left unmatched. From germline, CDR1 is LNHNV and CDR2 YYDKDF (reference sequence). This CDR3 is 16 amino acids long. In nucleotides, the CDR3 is TGTGCCACCAACCCTCCGGGGACTAGCGACCCCGATACGCAGTATTTT. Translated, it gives CATNPPGTSDPDTQYF.

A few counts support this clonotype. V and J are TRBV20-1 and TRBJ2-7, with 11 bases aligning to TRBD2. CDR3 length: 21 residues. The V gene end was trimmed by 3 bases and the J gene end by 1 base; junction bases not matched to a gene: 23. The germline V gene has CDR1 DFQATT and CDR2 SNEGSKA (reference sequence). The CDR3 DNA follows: TGCAGTGCTAGGGACCCCTCTGGGGGTAGCGGGAGGGCCGGGGGGTCCTACGAGCAGTACTTC. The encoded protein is CSARDPSGGSGRAGGSYEQYF.

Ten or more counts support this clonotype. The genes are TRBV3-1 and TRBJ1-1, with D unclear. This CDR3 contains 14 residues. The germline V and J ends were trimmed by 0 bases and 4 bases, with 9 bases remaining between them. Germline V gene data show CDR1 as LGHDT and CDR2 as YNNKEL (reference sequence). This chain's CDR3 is CASSQEIRSTEAFF. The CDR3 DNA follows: TGTGCCAGCAGCCAAGAGATCAGGAGCACTGAAGCTTTCTTT.

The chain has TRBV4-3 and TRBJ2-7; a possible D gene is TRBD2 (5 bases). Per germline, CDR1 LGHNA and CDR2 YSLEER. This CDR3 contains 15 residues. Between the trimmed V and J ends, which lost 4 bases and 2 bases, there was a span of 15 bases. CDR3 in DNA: TGCGCCAGCAGCCTAGCTCGGGAATCTCCCTACGAGCAGTACTTC. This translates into CASSLARESPYEQYF.

The CDR3 sequence: CASSMRRDRLNTEAFF. In nucleotides, the CDR3 is TGTGCCAGTAGTATGAGGAGGGACAGATTGAACACTGAAGCTTTCTTT. This chain uses TRBV19 with TRBJ1-1, with 7 nucleotides matching TRBD1. This CDR3 has 16 amino acids. Per the germline V gene, CDR1 is LNHDA and CDR2 is SQIVND (reference sequence). V trimming: 3 bases; J trimming: 0 bases; junction bases outside the gene matches: 7.

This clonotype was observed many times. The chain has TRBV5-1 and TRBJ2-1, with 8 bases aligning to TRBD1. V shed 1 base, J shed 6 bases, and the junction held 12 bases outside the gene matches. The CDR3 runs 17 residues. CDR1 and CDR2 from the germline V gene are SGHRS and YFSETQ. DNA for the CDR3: TGCGCCAGCAGCTTGTATCCAGGGGGCTATGAGGGCAATGAGCAGTTCTTC. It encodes CASSLYPGGYEGNEQFF.

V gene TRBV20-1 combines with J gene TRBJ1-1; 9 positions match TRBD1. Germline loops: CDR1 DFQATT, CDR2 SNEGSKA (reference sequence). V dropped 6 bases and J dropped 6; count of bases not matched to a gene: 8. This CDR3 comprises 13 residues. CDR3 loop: CSAQDRGGAEAFF. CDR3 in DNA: TGCAGTGCCCAGGACAGGGGAGGGGCTGAAGCTTTCTTT.

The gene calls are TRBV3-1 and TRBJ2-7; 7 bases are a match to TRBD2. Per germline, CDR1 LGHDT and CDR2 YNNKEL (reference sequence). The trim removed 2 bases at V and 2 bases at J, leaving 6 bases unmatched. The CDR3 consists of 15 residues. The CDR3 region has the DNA TGTGCCAGCAGCCAACTAGCCAGCGGGGCCTACGAGCAGTACTTC. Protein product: CASSQLASGAYEQYF.

The CDR3 region has the DNA TGCAGTGCTAGGAGGGTGGGAGATGGGTTCTTC. It is translated as CSARRVGDGFF. The rearrangement joins TRBV20-1 to TRBJ2-1; weak D call: TRBD2 (5 bases). The CDR3 has 11 residues. Trimming left V 3 bases short and J 15 bases short, with 15 bases between. Germline CDR1 reads DFQATT; CDR2 reads SNEGSKA (reference sequence).

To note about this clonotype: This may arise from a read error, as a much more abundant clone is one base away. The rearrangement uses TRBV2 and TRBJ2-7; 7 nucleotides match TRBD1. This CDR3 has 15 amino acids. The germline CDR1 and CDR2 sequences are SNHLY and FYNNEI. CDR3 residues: CASRAGTDSSYELYF. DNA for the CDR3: TGTGCCAGCAGAGCCGGGACAGACAGCTCCTACGAGCTGTACTTC.

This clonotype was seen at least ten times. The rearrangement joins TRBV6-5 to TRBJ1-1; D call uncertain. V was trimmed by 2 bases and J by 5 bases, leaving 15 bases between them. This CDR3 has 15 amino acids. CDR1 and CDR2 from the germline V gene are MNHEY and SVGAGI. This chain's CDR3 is CASSYESTAKTEAFF. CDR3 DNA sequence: TGTGCCAGCAGTTACGAGTCAACAGCGAAGACTGAAGCTTTCTTT.

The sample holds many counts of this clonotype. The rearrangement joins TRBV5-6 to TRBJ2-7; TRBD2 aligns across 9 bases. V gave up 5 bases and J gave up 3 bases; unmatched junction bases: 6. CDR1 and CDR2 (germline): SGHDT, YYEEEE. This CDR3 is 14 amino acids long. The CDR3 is CASSRREGLYEQYF. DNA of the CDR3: TGTGCCAGCAGTCGGCGGGAGGGCCTCTACGAGCAGTACTTC.

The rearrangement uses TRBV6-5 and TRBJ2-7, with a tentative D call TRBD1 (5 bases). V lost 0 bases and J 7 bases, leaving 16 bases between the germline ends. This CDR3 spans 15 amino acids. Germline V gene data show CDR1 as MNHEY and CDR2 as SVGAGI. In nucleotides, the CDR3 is TGTGCCAGCAGTTACTCGAAGGCAGGGATTGGGGAGCAGTACTTC. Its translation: CASSYSKAGIGEQYF.

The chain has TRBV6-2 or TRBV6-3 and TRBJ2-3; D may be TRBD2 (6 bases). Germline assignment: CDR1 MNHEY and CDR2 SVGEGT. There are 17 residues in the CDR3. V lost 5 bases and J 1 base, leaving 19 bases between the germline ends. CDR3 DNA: TGTGCCAGCAGTCCCCGGATGAGCGGAGGGGGCACAGATACGCAGTATTTT. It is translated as CASSPRMSGGGTDTQYF.

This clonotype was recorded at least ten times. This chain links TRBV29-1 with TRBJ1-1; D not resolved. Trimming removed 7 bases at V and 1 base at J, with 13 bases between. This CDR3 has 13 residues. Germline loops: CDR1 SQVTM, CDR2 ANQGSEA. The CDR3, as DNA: TGCAGCGCCCCAGAGGACTGGAACACTGAAGCTTTCTTT. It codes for CSAPEDWNTEAFF.

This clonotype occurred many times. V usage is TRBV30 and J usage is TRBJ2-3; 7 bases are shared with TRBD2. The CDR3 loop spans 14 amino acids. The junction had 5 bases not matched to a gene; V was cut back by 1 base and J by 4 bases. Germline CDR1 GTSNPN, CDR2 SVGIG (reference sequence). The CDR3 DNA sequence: TGTGCCTGGAGTGACGGGAGGAAGGCAGATACGCAGTATTTT. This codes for CAWSDGRKADTQYF. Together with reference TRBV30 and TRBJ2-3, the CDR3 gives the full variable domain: SQTIHQWPATLVQPVGSPLSLECTVEGTSNPNLYWYRQAAGRGLQLLFYSVGIGQISSEVPQNLSASRPQDRQFILSSKKLLLSDSGFYLCAWSDGRKADTQYFGPGTRLTVL.

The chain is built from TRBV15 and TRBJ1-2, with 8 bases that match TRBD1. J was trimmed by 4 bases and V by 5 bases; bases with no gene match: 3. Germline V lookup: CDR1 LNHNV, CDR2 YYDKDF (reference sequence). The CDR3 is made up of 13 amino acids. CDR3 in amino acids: CATSGGQGYGYTF. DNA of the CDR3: TGTGCCACCAGCGGTGGACAGGGCTATGGCTACACCTTC.

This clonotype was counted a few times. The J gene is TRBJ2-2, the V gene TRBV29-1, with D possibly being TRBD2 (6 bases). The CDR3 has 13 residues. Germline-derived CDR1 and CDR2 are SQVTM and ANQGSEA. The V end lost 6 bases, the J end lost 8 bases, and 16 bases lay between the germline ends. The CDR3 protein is CSVTIREPGELFF. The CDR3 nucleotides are TGCAGCGTGACAATCCGGGAGCCAGGGGAGCTGTTTTTT.

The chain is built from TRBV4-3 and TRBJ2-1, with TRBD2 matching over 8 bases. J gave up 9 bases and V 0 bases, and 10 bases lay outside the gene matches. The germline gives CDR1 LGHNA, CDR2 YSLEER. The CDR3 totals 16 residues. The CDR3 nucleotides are TGCGCCAGCAGCCAAGATCATGGGACTAGGAACACTGAGCAGTTCTTC. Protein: CASSQDHGTRNTEQFF.

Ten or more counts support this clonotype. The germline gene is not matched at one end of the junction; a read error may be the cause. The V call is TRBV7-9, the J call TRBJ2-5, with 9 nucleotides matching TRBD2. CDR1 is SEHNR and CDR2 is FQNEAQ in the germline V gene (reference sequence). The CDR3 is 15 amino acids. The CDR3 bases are TGTGCCAGCAGCGTAGCGGCTAGCGGGGAAAAGACCCAGTACTTC. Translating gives CASSVAASGEKTQYF.

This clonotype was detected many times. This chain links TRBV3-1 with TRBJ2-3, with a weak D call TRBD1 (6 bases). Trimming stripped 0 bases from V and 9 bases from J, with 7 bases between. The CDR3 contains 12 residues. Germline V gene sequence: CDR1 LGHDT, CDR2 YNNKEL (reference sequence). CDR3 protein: CASSQDQGTQYF. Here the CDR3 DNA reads TGTGCCAGCAGCCAAGATCAGGGGACGCAGTATTTT.

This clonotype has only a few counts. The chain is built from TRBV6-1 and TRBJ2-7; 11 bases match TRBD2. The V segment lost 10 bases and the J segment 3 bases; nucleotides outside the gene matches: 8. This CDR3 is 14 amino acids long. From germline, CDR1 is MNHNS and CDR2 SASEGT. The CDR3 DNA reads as TGTGCCACCTTGGGACTAGCGGACGGCTACGAGCAGTACTTC. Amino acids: CATLGLADGYEQYF.

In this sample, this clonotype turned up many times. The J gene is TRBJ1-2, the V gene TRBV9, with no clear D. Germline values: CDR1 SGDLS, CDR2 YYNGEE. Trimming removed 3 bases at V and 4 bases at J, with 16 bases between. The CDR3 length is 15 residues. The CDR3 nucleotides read TGTGCCAGCAGCGGTGCCCCAGGTTCTGCCTATGGCTACACCTTC. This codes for CASSGAPGSAYGYTF.